This T cell receptor (beta chain) was captured by sequencing in a study of cytomegalovirus exposure and HLA in healthy donors. Both 60 Vbeta primers and 13 Jbeta primers went into the PCR. Assay used: immunoSEQ multiplex PCR; TCRdb lists only in-frame clones, some missing. In the table there are roughly 99,000 clones, about 81% of which are singletons. Per the germline V gene, CDR1 is MNHEY and CDR2 is SVGAGI. V dropped 0 bases and J dropped 3 bases, with 9 bases sitting between them. The CDR3 contains 15 residues. Sequences were obtained from PBMCs. The rearrangement uses TRBV6-5 and TRBJ1-5; D might be TRBD1 (5 bases). The source is a man aged 25 to 40 in good health and CMV-seropositive. The CDR3: CASSYSAGLNQPQHF. The CDR3 DNA reads TGTGCCAGCAGTTACTCGGCGGGACTCAATCAGCCCCAGCATTTT.